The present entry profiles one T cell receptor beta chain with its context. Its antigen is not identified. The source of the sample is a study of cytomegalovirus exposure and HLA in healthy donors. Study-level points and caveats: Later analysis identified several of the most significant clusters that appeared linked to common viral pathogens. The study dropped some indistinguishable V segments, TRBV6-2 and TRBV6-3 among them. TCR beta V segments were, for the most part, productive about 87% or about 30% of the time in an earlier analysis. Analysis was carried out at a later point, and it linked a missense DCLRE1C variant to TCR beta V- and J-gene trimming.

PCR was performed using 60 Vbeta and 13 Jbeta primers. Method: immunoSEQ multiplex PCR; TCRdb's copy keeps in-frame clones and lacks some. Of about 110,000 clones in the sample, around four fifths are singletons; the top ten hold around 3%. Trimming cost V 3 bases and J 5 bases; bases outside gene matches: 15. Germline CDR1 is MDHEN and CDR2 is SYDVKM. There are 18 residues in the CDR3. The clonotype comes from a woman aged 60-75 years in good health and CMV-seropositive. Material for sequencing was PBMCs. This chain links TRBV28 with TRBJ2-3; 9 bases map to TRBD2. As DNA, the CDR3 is TGTGCCAGCAGTTTTCGACGGGGCGGGAGGGCCGAGGTAGATACGCAGTATTTT. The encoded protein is CASSFRRGGRAEVDTQYF.